Included here is one TCR beta chain sequence, with context. Cell sorting via CD45RO/CCR7/CD25/CD127/CD95/CD27 was performed to obtain CD4+ naive, central memory, regulatory and stem cell-like memory cells. Expressed TCRB transcripts were sequenced because the isolated RNA had all been reverse transcribed beforehand. Libraries were prepared by immunoSEQ multiplex PCR; TCRdb keeps only in-frame clonotypes and omits some of them. The table lists 150,000 to 200,000 clones, about 9.8% of them singletons. Germline lookup yields CDR1 LNHDA and CDR2 SQIVND (reference sequence). This CDR3 has 14 amino acids. With 4 bases clipped from V and 5 bases from J, the junction kept 6 bases outside the gene matches. This entry comes from a study of beta chain features in type 1 diabetes.

This TCR derives from a woman between 18 and 29 years old in good health. The sample taken for sequencing was central memory CD4+ T cells from blood. The chain combines TRBV19 with TRBJ2-5, with 8 bases identical to TRBD1. CDR3 nucleotides: TGTGCCAGTAGTAGAGACAGGGGTCCTGAGACCCAGTACTTC. Its protein is CASSRDRGPETQYF. Together with reference TRBV19 and TRBJ2-5, the CDR3 gives the full variable domain: DGGITQSPKYLFRKEGQNVTLSCEQNLNHDAMYWYRQDPGQGLRLIYYSQIVNDFQKGDIAEGYSVSREKKESFPLTVTSAQKNPTAFYLCASSRDRGPETQYFGPGTRLLVL.